This T cell receptor beta chain appears in the sequencing data of a study of regulatory T cells in long-lasting Graves disease. The table lists this clonotype with many counts. The antigen is not known. As to time point: newly diagnosed GD, antithyroid drugs for less than 3 months. PBMC-extracted RNA yielded the TCR library. Findings and caveats of the study: Persistent disease preferred TRBV28, TRBJ1-2 and TRBJ2-5.

CDR3 regions were amplified by Arm-PCR using iRepertoire HTBI primers to build TCR beta libraries. TCRdb re-called the multiplex PCR reads through MiXCR, storing one row per CDR3 protein. Here the sample spans about 540,000 distinct CDR3 sequences, approximately 13% being singletons. Trimming pared 5 bases from V and 2 bases from J, leaving 9 bases between. The germline CDR1 and CDR2 sequences are SQVTM and ANQGSEA. The CDR3 is 12 residues long. The same data also went into a second study, on T cells in Graves' hyperthyroidism and ophthalmopathy. That source reports: The TCR CDR3 was amplified in a first-round RT-PCR using the HTBI primer set.

The TCR comes from a young man with Graves disease. The material was peripheral blood mononuclear cells (PBMCs), obtained at new diagnosis, from a patient treated with antithyroid drugs. The chain combines TRBV29-1 with TRBJ1-2; D ambiguous. The CDR3 DNA reads as TGCAGCGTTTCCGGTCTAAACTATGGCTACACCTTC. It encodes CSVSGLNYGYTF. Full variable domain (remainder filled in from reference TRBV29-1 and TRBJ1-2): SAVISQKPSRDICQRGTSLTIQCQVDSQVTMMFWYRQQPGQSLTLIATANQGSEATYESGFVIDKFPISRPNLTFSTLTVSNMSPEDSSIYLCSVSGLNYGYTFGSGTRLTVV.